This T cell receptor (beta chain) derives from a study of shared clonotypes between healthy human individuals. Study information: Aged 18 to 49, the donors were two women and a few men. The study, taken as a whole, reports: Owing to a small donor count, the genetic and exposure-history diversity represented was limited.

Each PCR replicate from the sorted subsets contained 150 to 250 ng DNA, which is tens of thousands of T cell genomes. Authors' data handling: ImmunoSEQ output lacked quality scores and full-length reads, limiting matched filtering. Data came from immunoSEQ multiplex PCR; TCRdb stores just in-frame clones and leaves some out. The V and J calls and the clone size are those of that table, but D and trimming were determined from the DNA. The sample has about 600,000 clones; roughly 97% are singletons. The CDR3 loop spans 14 amino acids. Germline CDR1 is MNHNS and CDR2 is SASEGT. With V trimmed by 4 bases and J by 7 bases, 6 bases remained unmatched. This clone is a singleton in its sample. Antigen unknown.

The material sequenced was naive CD4+ T cells sorted from blood. This sample's subset: CD45RA+ positively selected. The rearrangement uses TRBV6-1 and TRBJ1-2; 10 nucleotides line up with TRBD1. This clonotype was sampled from a woman aged 30 to 39 in good health. CDR3: CASSATGGVGGYTF. The CDR3 DNA sequence: TGTGCCAGCAGTGCGACAGGGGGCGTAGGTGGCTACACCTTC.